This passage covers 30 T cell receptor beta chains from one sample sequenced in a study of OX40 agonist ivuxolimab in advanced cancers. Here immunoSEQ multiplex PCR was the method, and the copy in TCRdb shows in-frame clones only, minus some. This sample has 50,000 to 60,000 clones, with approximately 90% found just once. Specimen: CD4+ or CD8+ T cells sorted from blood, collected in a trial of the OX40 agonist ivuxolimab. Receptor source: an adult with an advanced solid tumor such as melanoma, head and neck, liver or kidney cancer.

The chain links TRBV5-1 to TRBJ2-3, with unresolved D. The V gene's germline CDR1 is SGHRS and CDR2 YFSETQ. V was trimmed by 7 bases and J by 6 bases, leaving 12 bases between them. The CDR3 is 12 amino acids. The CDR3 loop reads CASGPSPDTQYF. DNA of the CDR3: TGCGCCAGCGGCCCCAGCCCGGATACGCAGTATTTT.

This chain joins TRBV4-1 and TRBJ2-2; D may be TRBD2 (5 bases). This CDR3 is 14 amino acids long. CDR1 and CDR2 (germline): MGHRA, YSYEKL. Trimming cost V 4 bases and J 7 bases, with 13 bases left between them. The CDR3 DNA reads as TGCGCCAGCAGCCGTCGGGGAAGTAACGGGGAGCTGTTTTTT. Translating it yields CASSRRGSNGELFF.

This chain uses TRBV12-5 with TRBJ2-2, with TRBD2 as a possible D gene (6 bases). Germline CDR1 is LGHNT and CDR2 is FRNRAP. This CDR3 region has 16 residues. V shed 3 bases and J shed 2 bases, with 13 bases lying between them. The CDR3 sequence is CASGFMAGSNTGELFF. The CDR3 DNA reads TGTGCTAGTGGTTTCATGGCGGGAAGTAACACCGGGGAGCTGTTTTTT.

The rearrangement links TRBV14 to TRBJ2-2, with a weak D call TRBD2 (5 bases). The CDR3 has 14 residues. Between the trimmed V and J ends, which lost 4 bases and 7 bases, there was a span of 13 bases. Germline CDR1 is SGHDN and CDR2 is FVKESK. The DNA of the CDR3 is TGTGCCAGCAGCCCGATATCGGGGAGCGGGGAGCTGTTTTTT. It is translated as CASSPISGSGELFF.

The CDR3 loop reads CASSVEQIANYGYTF. CDR3 sequence (DNA): TGTGCCAGCAGCGTAGAGCAGATTGCTAACTATGGCTACACCTTC. The chain uses TRBV9 and TRBJ1-2; D remains unclear. This CDR3 comprises 15 residues. Trimming shortened V by 0 bases and J by 0 bases, and 9 bases separated the two germline ends. Looked up from germline, CDR1 is SGDLS and CDR2 is YYNGEE.

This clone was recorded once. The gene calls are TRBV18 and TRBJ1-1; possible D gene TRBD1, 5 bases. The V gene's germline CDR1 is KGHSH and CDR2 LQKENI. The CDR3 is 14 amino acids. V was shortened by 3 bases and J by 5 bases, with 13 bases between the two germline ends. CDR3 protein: CASSPSGGRTEAFF. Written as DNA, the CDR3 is TGTGCCAGCTCACCGTCTGGGGGGAGGACTGAAGCTTTCTTT.

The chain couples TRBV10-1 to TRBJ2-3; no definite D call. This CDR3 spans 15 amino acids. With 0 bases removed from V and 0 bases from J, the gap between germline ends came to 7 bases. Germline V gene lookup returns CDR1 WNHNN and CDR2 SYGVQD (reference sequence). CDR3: CASSESLGSTDTQYF. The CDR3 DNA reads TGCGCCAGCAGTGAGTCATTAGGGAGCACAGATACGCAGTATTTT.

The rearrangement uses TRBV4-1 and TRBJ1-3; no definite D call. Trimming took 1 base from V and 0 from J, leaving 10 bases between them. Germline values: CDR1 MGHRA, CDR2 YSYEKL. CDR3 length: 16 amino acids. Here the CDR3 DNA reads TGCGCCAGCAGCCAAGGCATAAGGCACTCTGGAAACACCATATATTTT. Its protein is CASSQGIRHSGNTIYF.

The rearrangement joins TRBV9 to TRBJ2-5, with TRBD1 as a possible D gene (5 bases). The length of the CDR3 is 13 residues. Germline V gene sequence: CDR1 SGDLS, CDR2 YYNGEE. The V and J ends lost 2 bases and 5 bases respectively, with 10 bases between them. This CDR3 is CASSVRGAETQYF. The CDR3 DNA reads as TGTGCCAGCAGCGTCCGTGGGGCGGAGACCCAGTACTTC.

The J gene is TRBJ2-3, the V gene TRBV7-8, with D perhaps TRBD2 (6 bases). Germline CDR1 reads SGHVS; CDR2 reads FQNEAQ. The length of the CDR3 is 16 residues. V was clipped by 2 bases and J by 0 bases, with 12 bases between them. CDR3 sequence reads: CASSLRTTVSTDTQYF. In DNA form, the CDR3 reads TGTGCCAGCAGCTTAAGGACTACCGTTAGCACAGATACGCAGTATTTT.

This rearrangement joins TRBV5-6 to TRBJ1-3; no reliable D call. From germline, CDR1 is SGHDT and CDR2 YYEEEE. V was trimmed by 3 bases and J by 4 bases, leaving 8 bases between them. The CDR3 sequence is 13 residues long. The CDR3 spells CASSWGYGNTIYF. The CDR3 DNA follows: TGTGCCAGCAGCTGGGGATACGGAAACACCATATATTTT.

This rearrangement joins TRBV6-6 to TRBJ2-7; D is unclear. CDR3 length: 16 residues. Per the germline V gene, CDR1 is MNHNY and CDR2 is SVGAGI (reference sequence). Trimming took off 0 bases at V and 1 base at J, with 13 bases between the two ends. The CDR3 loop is CASSYSPPTGSYEQYV. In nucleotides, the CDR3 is TGTGCCAGCAGTTACTCCCCCCCCACCGGGTCCTACGAGCAGTACGTC.

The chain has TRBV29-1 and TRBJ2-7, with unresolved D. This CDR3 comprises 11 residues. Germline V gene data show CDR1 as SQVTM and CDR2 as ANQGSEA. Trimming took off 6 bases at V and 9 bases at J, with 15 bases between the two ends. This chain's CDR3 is CSVLSPQGQYV. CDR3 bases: TGCAGCGTACTTTCCCCTCAAGGGCAGTACGTC.

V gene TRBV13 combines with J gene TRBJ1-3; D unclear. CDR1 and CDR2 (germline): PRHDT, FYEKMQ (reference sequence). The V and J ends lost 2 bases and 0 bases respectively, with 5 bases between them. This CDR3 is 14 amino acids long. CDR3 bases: TGTGCCAGCAGCTTACGGATCTCTGGAAACACCATATATTTT. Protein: CASSLRISGNTIYF. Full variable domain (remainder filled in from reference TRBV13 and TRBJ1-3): AAGVIQSPRHLIKEKRETATLKCYPIPRHDTVYWYQQGPGQDPQFLISFYEKMQSDKGSIPDRFSAQQFSDYHSELNMSSLELGDSALYFCASSLRISGNTIYFGEGSWLTVV.

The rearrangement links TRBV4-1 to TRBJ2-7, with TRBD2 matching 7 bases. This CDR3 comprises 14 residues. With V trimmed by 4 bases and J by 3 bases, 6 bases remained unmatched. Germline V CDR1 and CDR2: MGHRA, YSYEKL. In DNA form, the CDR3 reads TGCGCCAGCAGCCCCGGGACGGGGGGCTACGAGCAGTACGTC. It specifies CASSPGTGGYEQYV.

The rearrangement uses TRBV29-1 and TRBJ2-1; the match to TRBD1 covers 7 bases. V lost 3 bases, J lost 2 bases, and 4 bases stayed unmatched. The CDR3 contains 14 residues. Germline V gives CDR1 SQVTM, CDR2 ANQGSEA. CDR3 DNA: TGCAGCGTTGAGGTCGGGACAGCCTACAATGAGCAGTTCTTC. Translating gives CSVEVGTAYNEQFF.

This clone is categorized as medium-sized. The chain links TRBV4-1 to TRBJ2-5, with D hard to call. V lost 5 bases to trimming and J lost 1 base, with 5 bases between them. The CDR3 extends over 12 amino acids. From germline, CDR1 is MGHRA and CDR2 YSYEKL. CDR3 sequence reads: CASSGGQETQYF. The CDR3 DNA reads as TGCGCCAGCAGCGGCGGCCAAGAGACCCAGTACTTC.

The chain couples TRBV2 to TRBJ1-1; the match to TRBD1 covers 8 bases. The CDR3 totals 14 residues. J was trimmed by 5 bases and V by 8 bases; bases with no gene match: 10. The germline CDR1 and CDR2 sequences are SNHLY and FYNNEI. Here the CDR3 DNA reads TGTGCCAGCGAGGTGACAGGGGAAGGGACTGAAGCTTTCTTT. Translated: CASEVTGEGTEAFF. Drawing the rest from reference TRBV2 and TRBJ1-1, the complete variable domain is EPEVTQTPSHQVTQMGQEVILRCVPISNHLYFYWYRQILGQKVEFLVSFYNNEISEKSEIFDDQFSVERPDGSNFTLKIRSTKLEDSAMYFCASEVTGEGTEAFFGQGTRLTVV.

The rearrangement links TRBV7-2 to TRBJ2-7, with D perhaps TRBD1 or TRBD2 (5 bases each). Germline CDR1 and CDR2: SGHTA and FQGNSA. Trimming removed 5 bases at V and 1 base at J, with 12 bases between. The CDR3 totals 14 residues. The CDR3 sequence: CASSHIGESYEQYF. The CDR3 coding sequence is TGTGCCAGCAGCCACATAGGGGAGTCCTACGAGCAGTACTTC.

The CDR3 reads CASSYHGTYGYTF. The CDR3 DNA is TGTGCCAGCAGTTACCACGGAACCTATGGCTACACCTTC. The gene calls are TRBV6-5 and TRBJ1-2, with unresolved D. The CDR3 length is 13 residues. Trimming removed 2 bases from V and 4 bases from J, with 8 bases in between. Germline-derived CDR1 and CDR2 are MNHEY and SVGAGI.

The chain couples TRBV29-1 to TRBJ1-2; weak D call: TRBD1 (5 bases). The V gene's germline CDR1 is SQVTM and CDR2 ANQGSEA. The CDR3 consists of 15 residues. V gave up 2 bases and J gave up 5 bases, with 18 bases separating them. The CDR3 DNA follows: TGCAGCGTTGAACGCCCATACGGGGGAGGGTATGGCTACACCTTC. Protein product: CSVERPYGGGYGYTF.

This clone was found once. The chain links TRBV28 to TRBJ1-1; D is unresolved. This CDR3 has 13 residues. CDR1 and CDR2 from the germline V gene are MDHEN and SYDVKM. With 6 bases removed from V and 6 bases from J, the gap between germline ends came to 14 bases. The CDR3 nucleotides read TGTGCCAGCAGGATTTCGGACGGGCCTGAAGCTTTCTTT. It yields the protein CASRISDGPEAFF.

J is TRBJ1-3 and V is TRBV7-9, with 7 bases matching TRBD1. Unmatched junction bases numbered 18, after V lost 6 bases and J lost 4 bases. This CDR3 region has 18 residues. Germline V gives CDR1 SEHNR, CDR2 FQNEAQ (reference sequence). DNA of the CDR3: TGTGCCAGCAGTCCCCGCCAGGGGGTCGCCCTTCAAGGAAACACCATATATTTT. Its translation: CASSPRQGVALQGNTIYF.

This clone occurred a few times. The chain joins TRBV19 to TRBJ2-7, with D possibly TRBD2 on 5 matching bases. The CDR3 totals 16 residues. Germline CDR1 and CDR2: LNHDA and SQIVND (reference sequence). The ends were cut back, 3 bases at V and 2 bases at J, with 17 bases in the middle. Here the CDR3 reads CASSISVGVITYEQYF. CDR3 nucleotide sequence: TGTGCCAGTAGTATCTCGGTGGGAGTGATCACCTACGAGCAGTACTTC.

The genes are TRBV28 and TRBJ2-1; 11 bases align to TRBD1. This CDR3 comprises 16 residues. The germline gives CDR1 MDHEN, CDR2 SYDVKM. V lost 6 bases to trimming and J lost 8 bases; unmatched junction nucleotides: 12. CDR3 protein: CASRPTPGQGGHEQFF. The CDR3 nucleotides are TGTGCCAGCAGGCCGACTCCGGGACAGGGGGGCCATGAGCAGTTCTTC.

In DNA, the CDR3 is TGTGCCAGCAGCTTAGGGTCGAACACTGAAGCTTTCTTT. Its translation is CASSLGSNTEAFF. The rearrangement links TRBV13 to TRBJ1-1; no reliable D call. This CDR3 contains 13 residues. Germline CDR1 and CDR2: PRHDT and FYEKMQ (reference sequence). V was cut by 0 bases and J by 1 base, with 3 bases left in between.

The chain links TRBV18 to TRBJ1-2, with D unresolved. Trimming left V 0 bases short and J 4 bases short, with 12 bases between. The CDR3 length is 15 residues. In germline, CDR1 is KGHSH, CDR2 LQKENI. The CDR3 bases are TGTGCCAGCTCACCACCCCGTGGGGTAGGCTATGGCTACACCTTC. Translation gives CASSPPRGVGYGYTF.

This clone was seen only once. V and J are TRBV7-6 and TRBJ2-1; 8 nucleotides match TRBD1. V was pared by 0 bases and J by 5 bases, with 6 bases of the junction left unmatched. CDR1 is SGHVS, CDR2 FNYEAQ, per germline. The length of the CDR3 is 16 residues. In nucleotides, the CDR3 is TGTGCCAGCAGCTTAGCAGGTGGACAGGGAAACAATGAGCAGTTCTTC. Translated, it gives CASSLAGGQGNNEQFF.

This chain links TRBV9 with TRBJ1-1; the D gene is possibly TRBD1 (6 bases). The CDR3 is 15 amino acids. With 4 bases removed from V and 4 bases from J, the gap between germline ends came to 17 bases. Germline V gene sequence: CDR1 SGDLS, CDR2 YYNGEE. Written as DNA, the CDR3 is TGTGCCAGCAGCCCTGGGGAGGGGGTGAGCACTGAAGCTTTCTTT. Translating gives CASSPGEGVSTEAFF.

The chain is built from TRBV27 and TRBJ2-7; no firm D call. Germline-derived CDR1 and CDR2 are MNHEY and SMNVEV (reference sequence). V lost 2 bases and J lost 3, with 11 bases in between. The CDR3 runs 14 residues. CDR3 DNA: TGTGCCAGCAGTTTAGTGGAAGGAAACTACGAGCAGTACTTC. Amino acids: CASSLVEGNYEQYF.